Here is one T cell receptor (beta chain) with its context. Antigen: not known. The data stem from a study of CD8+CD57+ T cells in acquired aplastic anemia. Study as a whole: DNA recovered from sorted CD4+ and CD8+ cells had a mean of approximately 3.4 ug.

An expansion of CD8+CD57+ cells by flow cytometry had been shown in patients chosen for sequencing. Receipt of therapy had not occurred in any patient by the time of blood sampling. Profiling that covered TCR beta VDJ and CDR3 relied on genomic DNA as its template. TCRdb re-derived calls from the reads in MiXCR, one entry per CDR3 protein. The sample records 95,000 to 150,000 distinct CDR3 sequences, 58% being singletons. The V end lost 2 bases, the J end lost 1 base, and 2 bases lay between the germline ends. Germline CDR1 and CDR2: DFQATT and SNEGSKA (reference sequence). This CDR3 has 11 amino acids. Study-wide findings and caveats: Statistical testing detected no significant gap in CD8+ Simpson's diversity between patients and controls. Patients and controls had in common approximately 28 CD8+ CDR3 sequences.

This chain joins TRBV20-1 and TRBJ1-1, with D unclear. The sequenced sample was sorted CD4+, CD8+, or CD8+CD57+ T cells (not recorded which) from PBMCs. This receptor was identified in a human donor with aplastic anemia. CDR3 nucleotides: TGCAGTGCTAGAAAGAACACTGAAGCTTTCTTT. Translating gives CSARKNTEAFF.